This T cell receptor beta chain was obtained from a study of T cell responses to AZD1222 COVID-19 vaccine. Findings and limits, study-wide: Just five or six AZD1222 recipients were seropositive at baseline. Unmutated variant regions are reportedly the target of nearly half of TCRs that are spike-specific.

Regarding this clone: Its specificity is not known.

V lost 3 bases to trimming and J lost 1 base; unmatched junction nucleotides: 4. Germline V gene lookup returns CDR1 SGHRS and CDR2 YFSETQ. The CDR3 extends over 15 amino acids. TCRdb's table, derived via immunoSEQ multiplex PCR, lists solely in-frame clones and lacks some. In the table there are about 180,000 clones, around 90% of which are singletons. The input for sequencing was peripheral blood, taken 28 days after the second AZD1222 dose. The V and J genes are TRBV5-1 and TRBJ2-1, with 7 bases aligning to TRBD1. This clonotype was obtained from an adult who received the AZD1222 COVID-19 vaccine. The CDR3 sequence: CASSSQGSSYNEQFF. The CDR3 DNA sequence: TGCGCCAGCAGCTCACAGGGGTCATCCTACAATGAGCAGTTCTTC.